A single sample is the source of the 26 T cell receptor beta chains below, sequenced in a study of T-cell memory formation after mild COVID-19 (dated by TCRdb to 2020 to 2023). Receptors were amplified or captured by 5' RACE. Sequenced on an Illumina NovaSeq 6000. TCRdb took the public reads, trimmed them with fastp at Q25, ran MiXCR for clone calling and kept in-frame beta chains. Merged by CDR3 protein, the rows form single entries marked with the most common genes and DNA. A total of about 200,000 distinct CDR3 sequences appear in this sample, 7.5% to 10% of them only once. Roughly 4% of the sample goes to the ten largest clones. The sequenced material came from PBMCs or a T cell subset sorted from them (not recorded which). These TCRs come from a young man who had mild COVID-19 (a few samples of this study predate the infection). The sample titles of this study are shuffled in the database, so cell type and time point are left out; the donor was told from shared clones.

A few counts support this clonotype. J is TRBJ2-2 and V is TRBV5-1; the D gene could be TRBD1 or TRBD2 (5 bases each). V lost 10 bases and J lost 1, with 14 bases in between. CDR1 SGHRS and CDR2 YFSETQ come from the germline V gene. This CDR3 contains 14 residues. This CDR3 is CASVGAGNTGELFF. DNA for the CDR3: TGCGCCTCGGTCGGGGCGGGGAACACCGGGGAGCTGTTTTTT.

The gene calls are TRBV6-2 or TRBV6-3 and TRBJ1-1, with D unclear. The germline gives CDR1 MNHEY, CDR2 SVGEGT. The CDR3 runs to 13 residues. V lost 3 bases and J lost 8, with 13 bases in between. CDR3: CASSYLPTGEAFF. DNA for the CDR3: TGTGCCAGCAGTTATCTTCCGACCGGGGAAGCTTTCTTT.

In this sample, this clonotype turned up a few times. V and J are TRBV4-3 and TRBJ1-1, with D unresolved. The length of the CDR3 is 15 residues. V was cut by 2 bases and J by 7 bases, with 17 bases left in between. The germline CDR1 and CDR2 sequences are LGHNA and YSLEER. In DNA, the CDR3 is TGCGCCAGCAGCCAACGGTCCACAGCAGTGGGTGAAGCTTTCTTT. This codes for CASSQRSTAVGEAFF.

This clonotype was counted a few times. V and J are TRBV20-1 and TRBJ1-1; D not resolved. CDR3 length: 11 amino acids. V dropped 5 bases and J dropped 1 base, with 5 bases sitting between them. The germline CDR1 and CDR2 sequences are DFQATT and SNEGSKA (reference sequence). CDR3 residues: CSAQENTEAFF. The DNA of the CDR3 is TGCAGTGCTCAGGAGAACACTGAAGCTTTCTTT.

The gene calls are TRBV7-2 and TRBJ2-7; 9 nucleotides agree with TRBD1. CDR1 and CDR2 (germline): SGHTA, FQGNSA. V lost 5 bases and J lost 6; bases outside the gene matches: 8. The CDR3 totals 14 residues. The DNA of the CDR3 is TGTGCCAGCAGCCCCCGGACAGGGGCTTCCGAGCAGTACGTC. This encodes CASSPRTGASEQYV.

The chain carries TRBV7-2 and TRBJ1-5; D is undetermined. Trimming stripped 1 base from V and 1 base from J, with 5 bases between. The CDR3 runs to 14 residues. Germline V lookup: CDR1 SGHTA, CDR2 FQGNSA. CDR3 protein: CASSLERSNQPQHF. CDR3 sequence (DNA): TGTGCCAGCAGCTTAGAGAGAAGCAATCAGCCCCAGCATTTT. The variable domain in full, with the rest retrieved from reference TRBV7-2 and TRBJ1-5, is GAGVSQSPSNKVTEKGKDVELRCDPISGHTALYWYRQSLGQGLEFLIYFQGNSAPDKSGLPSDRFSAERTGGSVSTLTIQRTQQEDSAVYLCASSLERSNQPQHFGDGTRLSIL.

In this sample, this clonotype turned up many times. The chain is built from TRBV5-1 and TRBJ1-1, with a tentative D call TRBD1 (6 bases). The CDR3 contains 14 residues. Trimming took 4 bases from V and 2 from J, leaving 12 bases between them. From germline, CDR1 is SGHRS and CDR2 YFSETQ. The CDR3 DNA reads TGCGCCAGCAGCGGCGGACAGCGCAACACTGAAGCTTTCTTT. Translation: CASSGGQRNTEAFF.

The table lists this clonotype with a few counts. The CDR3 nucleotides read TGTGCCAGCTCACGAACCTACAATGAGCAGTTCTTC. Translation gives CASSRTYNEQFF. The rearrangement links TRBV18 to TRBJ2-1; D is unclear. V lost 4 bases, J lost 2 bases, and 3 bases lay in between. CDR1 and CDR2 from the germline V gene are KGHSH and LQKENI. The CDR3 consists of 12 residues.

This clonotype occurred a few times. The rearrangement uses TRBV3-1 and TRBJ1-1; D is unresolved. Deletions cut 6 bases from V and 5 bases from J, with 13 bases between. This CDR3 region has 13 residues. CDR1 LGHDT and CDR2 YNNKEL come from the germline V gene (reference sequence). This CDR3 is CASSRQARTEAFF. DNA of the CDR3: TGTGCCAGCAGTCGCCAGGCTCGGACTGAAGCTTTCTTT.

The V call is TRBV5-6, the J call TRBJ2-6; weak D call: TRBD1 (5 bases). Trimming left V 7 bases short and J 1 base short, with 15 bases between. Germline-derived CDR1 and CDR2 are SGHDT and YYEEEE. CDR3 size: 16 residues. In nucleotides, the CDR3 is TGTGCCAGCGGGAAGACAGAGATTTCTGGGGCCAACGTCCTGACTTTC. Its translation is CASGKTEISGANVLTF.

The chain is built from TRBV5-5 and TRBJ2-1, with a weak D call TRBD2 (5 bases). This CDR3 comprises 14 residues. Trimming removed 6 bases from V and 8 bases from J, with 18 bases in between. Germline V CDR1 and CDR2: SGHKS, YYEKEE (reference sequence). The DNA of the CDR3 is TGTGCCAGCAACCTAGCTTGGGGATCTCATGAGCAGTTCTTC. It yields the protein CASNLAWGSHEQFF.

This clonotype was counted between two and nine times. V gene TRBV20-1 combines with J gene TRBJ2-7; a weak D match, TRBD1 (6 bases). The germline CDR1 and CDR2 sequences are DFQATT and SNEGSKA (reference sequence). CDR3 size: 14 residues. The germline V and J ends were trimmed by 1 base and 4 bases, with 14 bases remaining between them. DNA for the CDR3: TGCAGTGCTAGAGGTAGCGAGGGGGATTACGAGCAGTACGTC. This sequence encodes CSARGSEGDYEQYV.

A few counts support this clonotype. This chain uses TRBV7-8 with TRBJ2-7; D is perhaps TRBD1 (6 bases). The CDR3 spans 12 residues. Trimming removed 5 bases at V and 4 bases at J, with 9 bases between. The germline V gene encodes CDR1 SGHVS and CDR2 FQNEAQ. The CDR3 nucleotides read TGTGCCAGCAGCATGACAGGTTACGAGCAGTACTTC. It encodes CASSMTGYEQYF.

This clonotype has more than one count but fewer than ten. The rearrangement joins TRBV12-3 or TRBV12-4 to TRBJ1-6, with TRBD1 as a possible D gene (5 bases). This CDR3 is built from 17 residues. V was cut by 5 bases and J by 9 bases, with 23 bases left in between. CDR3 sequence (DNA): TGTGCCAGCAGTCCAAGACCCGGGACCGGCGGAGGTTCACCCCTCCACTTT. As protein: CASSPRPGTGGGSPLHF.

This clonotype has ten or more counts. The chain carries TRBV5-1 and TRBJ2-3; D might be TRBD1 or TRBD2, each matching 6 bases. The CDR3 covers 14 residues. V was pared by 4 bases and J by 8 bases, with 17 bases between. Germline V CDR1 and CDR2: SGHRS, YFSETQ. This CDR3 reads CASSTGDTGVTQYF. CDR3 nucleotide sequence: TGCGCCAGCAGCACGGGGGACACCGGCGTTACGCAGTATTTT.

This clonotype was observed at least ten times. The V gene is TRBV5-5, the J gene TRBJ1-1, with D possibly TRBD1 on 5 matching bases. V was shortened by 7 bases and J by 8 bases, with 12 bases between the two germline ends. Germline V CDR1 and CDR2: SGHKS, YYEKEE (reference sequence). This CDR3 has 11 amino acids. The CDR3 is CASGRGGEAFF. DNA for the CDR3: TGTGCCAGCGGAAGGGGTGGGGAAGCTTTCTTT.

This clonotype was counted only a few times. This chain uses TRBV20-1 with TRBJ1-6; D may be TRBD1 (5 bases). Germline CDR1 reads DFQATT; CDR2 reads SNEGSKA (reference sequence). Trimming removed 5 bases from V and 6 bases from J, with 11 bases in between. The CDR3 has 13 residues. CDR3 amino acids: CSAFRQPNSPLHF. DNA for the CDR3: TGCAGTGCTTTCAGACAGCCTAATTCACCCCTCCACTTT.

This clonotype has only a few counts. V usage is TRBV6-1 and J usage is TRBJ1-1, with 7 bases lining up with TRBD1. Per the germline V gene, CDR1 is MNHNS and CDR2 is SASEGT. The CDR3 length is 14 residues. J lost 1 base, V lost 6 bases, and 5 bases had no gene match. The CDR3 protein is CASSLGQRNTEAFF. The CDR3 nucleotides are TGTGCCAGCAGCCTGGGACAGAGGAACACTGAAGCTTTCTTT.

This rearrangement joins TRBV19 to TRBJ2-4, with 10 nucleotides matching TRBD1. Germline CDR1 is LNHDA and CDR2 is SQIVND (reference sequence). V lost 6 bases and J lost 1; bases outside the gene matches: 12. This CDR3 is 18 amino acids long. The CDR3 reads CASSIALAGQGAKNIQYF. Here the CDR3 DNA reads TGTGCCAGTAGCATTGCCCTGGCGGGACAGGGGGCCAAAAACATTCAGTACTTC.

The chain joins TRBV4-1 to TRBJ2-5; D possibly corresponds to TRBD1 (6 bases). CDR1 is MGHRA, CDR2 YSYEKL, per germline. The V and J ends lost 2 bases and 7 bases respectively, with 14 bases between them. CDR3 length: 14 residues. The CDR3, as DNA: TGCGCCAGCAGCCAACCCCGGGACAAGGCGACCCAGTACTTC. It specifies CASSQPRDKATQYF.

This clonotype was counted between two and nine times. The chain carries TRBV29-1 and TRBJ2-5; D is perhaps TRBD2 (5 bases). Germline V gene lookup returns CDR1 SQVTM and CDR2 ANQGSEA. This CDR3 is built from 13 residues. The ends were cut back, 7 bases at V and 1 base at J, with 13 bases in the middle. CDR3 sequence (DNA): TGCAGCGCGCAGAGGAGGAGCCAAGAGACCCAGTACTTC. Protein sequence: CSAQRRSQETQYF.

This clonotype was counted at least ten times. The CDR3 here is CASSLRSGVSPLHF. As DNA, the CDR3 is TGTGCCAGCAGCTTGAGGTCCGGGGTCTCACCCCTCCACTTT. The chain recombines TRBV11-2 with TRBJ1-6; D not certain. The V end was cut by 3 bases, the J end by 10 bases, with 13 bases between. This CDR3 spans 14 amino acids. Germline V lookup: CDR1 SGHAT, CDR2 FQNNGV.

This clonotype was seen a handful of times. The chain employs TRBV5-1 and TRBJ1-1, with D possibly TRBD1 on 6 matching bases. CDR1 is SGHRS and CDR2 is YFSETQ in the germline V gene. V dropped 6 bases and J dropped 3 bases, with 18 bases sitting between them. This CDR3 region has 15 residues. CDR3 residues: CASNVGGAGDTEAFF. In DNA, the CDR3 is TGCGCCAGCAACGTCGGGGGAGCAGGGGACACTGAAGCTTTCTTT.

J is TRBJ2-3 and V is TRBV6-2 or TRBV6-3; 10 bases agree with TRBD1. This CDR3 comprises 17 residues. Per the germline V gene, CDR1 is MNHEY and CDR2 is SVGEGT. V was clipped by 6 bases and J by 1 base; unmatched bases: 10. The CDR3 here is CASRTGGIVSGTDTQYF. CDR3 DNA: TGTGCCAGCAGGACAGGGGGCATTGTGAGCGGCACAGATACGCAGTATTTT.

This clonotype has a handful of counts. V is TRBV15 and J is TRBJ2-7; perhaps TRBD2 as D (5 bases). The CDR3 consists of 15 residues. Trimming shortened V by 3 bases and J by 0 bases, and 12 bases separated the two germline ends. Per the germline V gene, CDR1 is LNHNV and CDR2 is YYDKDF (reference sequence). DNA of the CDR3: TGTGCCACCAGCAGGGACTCCCTGACCTCCTACGAGCAGTACTTC. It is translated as CATSRDSLTSYEQYF.

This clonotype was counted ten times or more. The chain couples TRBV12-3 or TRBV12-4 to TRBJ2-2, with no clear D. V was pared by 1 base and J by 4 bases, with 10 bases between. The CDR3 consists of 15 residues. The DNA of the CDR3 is TGTGCCAGCAGTTTAGTTCCGTCGGGCACCGGGGAGCTGTTTTTT. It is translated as CASSLVPSGTGELFF.